This note documents a single T cell receptor (beta chain) sequence. Per germline, CDR1 LNHDA and CDR2 SQIVND (reference sequence). Trimming took 4 bases from V and 0 from J, leaving 16 bases between them. The CDR3 runs 16 residues. The source of the sample is a study of blood T cell repertoires in COVID-19. Study details: Samples representing acute and convalescent COVID-19 were sourced from the United States, Italy and Spain. In each case, the material was cDNA or gDNA derived from T cells, B-cell-depleted T cells, or PBMCs.

How the authors handled the data: It was from reference gene primer amplification that nucleated cell counts were estimated. The table came from immunoSEQ multiplex PCR; TCRdb's copy has only in-frame clones and leaves some out. The V and J calls and clone size were taken over from that table, and D and trimming were inferred from the DNA. Of approximately 280,000 clones in the sample, approximately 90% were seen once. The receptor was derived from a man in his forties or fifties with acute or convalescent COVID-19. The sequenced material came from peripheral blood. J is TRBJ2-7 and V is TRBV19; D is possibly TRBD1 (5 bases). This chain's CDR3 is CASSTDRQRSSYEQYF. CDR3 nucleotide sequence: TGTGCCAGTAGTACCGATAGACAGAGGAGCTCCTACGAGCAGTACTTC.